These 20 T cell receptor beta chains came from one sample sequenced in a study of blood T cell repertoires in COVID-19. Assay used: immunoSEQ multiplex PCR; TCRdb lists only in-frame clones, some missing. This repertoire shows a few hundred thousand clones, about 83% found once; its top ten account for approximately 6.2%. Sample: peripheral blood. The receptor source for this set is a man aged 60 to 69 who had recovered from COVID-19.

This clone occurred once. This chain uses TRBV27 with TRBJ1-5, with a tentative D call TRBD1 (6 bases). This CDR3 is 14 amino acids long. Germline V lookup: CDR1 MNHEY, CDR2 SMNVEV (reference sequence). Trimming cost V 6 bases and J 4 bases, with 13 bases left between them. CDR3 amino acids: CASRLTGGNQPQHF. The DNA for the CDR3 is TGTGCCAGCAGGCTGACAGGTGGAAATCAGCCCCAGCATTTT.

This chain uses TRBV19 with TRBJ2-5; 7 bases align to TRBD2. This CDR3 is 14 amino acids long. The J segment lost 0 bases and the V segment lost 5 bases, leaving 3 bases of the junction unmatched. Germline-derived CDR1 and CDR2 are LNHDA and SQIVND (reference sequence). The CDR3 bases are TGTGCCAGTAGTCCCCGGGGGGACCAAGAGACCCAGTACTTC. It encodes CASSPRGDQETQYF. Full variable domain (missing parts from reference TRBV19 and TRBJ2-5): DGGITQSPKYLFRKEGQNVTLSCEQNLNHDAMYWYRQDPGQGLRLIYYSQIVNDFQKGDIAEGYSVSREKKESFPLTVTSAQKNPTAFYLCASSPRGDQETQYFGPGTRLLVL.

This clone has just one count. The V call is TRBV16, the J call TRBJ2-7, with TRBD1 matching over 7 bases. Germline loops: CDR1 KGHSY, CDR2 FQNENV. The CDR3 consists of 15 residues. V was clipped by 2 bases and J by 4 bases; unmatched bases: 8. As DNA, the CDR3 is TGTGCCAGCAGCCAAACTCGACAGGGTGCATACGAGCAGTACTTC. Amino acid sequence: CASSQTRQGAYEQYF. The full variable domain, in which reference TRBV16 and TRBJ2-7 provide the parts outside the CDR3, is GEEVAQTPKHLVRGEGQKAKLYCAPIKGHSYVFWYQQVLKNEFKFLISFQNENVFDETGMPKERFSAKCLPNSPCSLEIQATKLEDSAVYFCASSQTRQGAYEQYFGPGTRLTVT.

The V and J genes are TRBV3-1 (or the pseudogene TRBV3-2) and TRBJ2-7, with TRBD2 matching 10 bases. The J segment lost 5 bases and the V segment lost 4 bases, leaving 20 bases of the junction unmatched. The CDR3 runs 19 residues. Germline V gene lookup returns CDR1 LGHDT and CDR2 YNNKEL (reference sequence). The CDR3 spells CASSRGASGGVRAYHEQYF. CDR3 DNA sequence: TGTGCCAGCAGCCGGGGGGCTAGCGGGGGTGTGAGGGCTTACCACGAGCAGTACTTC.

The rearrangement joins TRBV28 to TRBJ1-5; a possible D gene is TRBD1 (6 bases). Looked up from germline, CDR1 is MDHEN and CDR2 is SYDVKM. With 6 bases removed from V and 6 bases from J, the gap between germline ends came to 15 bases. CDR3 size: 14 residues. CDR3 residues: CASRDDRLGQPQHF. CDR3 sequence (DNA): TGTGCCAGCAGGGACGACAGGTTAGGTCAGCCCCAGCATTTT.

This rearrangement joins TRBV7-2 to TRBJ1-1; TRBD1 matches 8 bases. CDR1 and CDR2 from the germline V gene are SGHTA and FQGNSA. Germline trimming cut 5 bases from V and 0 bases from J; bases unmatched to any gene: 5. The CDR3 covers 15 residues. CDR3 in amino acids: CASSTATGVNTEAFF. CDR3 in DNA: TGTGCCAGCAGCACTGCGACAGGGGTGAACACTGAAGCTTTCTTT.

The V call is TRBV28, the J call TRBJ2-1, with 8 bases matching TRBD2. Germline loops: CDR1 MDHEN, CDR2 SYDVKM. The length of the CDR3 is 14 residues. V shed 8 bases, J shed 8 bases, and the junction held 11 bases outside the gene matches. In DNA, the CDR3 is TGTGCCAGCCTCGGATTAGCGGGAAGAGATGAGCAGTTCTTC. It specifies CASLGLAGRDEQFF.

V and J are TRBV5-6 and TRBJ2-5, with 9 bases aligning to TRBD1. In germline, CDR1 is SGHDT, CDR2 YYEEEE. The CDR3 is made up of 18 amino acids. V lost 4 bases to trimming and J lost 3 bases; unmatched junction nucleotides: 16. DNA of the CDR3: TGTGCCAGCAGCCTTAGGATACTCGGGACAGGGAGCAAAGAGACCCAGTACTTC. Protein product: CASSLRILGTGSKETQYF.

The V and J genes are TRBV6-5 and TRBJ2-2, with 7 bases aligning to TRBD2. The CDR3 sequence is 14 residues long. CDR1 is MNHEY, CDR2 SVGAGI, per germline. V dropped 6 bases and J dropped 1; count of bases not matched to a gene: 2. The CDR3 here is CASSASGNTGELFF. CDR3 nucleotide sequence: TGTGCCAGCAGCGCTAGCGGGAACACCGGGGAGCTGTTTTTT.

The rearrangement joins TRBV5-5 to TRBJ1-1; TRBD1 is a possible D gene (6 bases). Trimming removed 3 bases at V and 1 base at J, with 13 bases between. The CDR3 is made up of 15 amino acids. In germline, CDR1 is SGHKS, CDR2 YYEKEE (reference sequence). CDR3 nucleotide sequence: TGTGCCAGCAGCTCGGTAGGACAGCCGAACACTGAAGCTTTCTTT. Translation: CASSSVGQPNTEAFF.

The chain is built from TRBV18 and TRBJ2-1, with 9 bases fitting TRBD1. With V trimmed by 4 bases and J by 3 bases, 1 base remained unmatched. The CDR3 is made up of 14 amino acids. CDR1 KGHSH and CDR2 LQKENI come from the germline V gene. The CDR3 loop reads CASSQTGGYNEQFF. The CDR3 DNA reads as TGTGCCAGCTCACAGACAGGGGGCTACAATGAGCAGTTCTTC. Filled out from reference TRBV18 and TRBJ2-1, the complete variable domain reads NAGVMQNPRHLVRRRGQEARLRCSPMKGHSHVYWYRQLPEEGLKFMVYLQKENIIDESGMPKERFSAEFPKEGPSILRIQQVVRGDSAAYFCASSQTGGYNEQFFGPGTRLTVL.

The V call is TRBV7-9, the J call TRBJ2-1, with D possibly being TRBD2 (6 bases). Germline lookup yields CDR1 SEHNR and CDR2 FQNEAQ (reference sequence). The CDR3 runs 16 residues. Trimming shortened V by 2 bases and J by 0 bases, and 11 bases separated the two germline ends. DNA for the CDR3: TGTGCCAGCAGCTTATCTCTAGCGAACTCCTACAATGAGCAGTTCTTC. This gives the protein CASSLSLANSYNEQFF.

This chain connects TRBV27 to TRBJ2-3, with 7 bases fitting TRBD2. Looked up from germline, CDR1 is MNHEY and CDR2 is SMNVEV (reference sequence). The CDR3 has 15 residues. V lost 6 bases to trimming and J lost 0 bases; unmatched junction nucleotides: 6. The CDR3 region is CASRGEGLSTDTQYF. For the CDR3, the DNA is TGTGCCAGCAGGGGGGAGGGCTTGAGCACAGATACGCAGTATTTT.

This chain connects TRBV1 to TRBJ1-5. TRBV1 corresponds to a pseudogene. The CDR3 has 13 amino acids. The CDR3, as DNA: TGCACCAGCAGCCAGGGCGGGAATCAGCCCCAGCATTTT. It encodes CTSSQGGNQPQHF.

This chain connects TRBV5-4 to TRBJ2-7; 9 bases are a match to TRBD1. From germline, CDR1 is SGHNT and CDR2 YYREEE (reference sequence). The V and J ends lost 4 bases and 5 bases, in that order; junction bases with no gene match: 7. This CDR3 spans 14 amino acids. Here the CDR3 reads CASSAGQGRNEQYF. CDR3 DNA: TGTGCCAGCAGCGCGGGACAGGGAAGGAACGAGCAGTACTTC. The full variable domain, completed using reference TRBV5-4 and TRBJ2-7, is ETGVTQSPTHLIKTRGQQVTLRCSSQSGHNTVSWYQQALGQGPQFIFQYYREEENGRGNFPPRFSGLQFPNYSSELNVNALELDDSALYLCASSAGQGRNEQYFGPGTRLTVT.

This sequence joins TRBV6-5 and TRBJ2-7; 9 bases agree with TRBD2. Germline V lookup: CDR1 MNHEY, CDR2 SVGAGI. CDR3 length equals 14 residues. With V trimmed by 6 bases and J by 3 bases, 6 bases remained unmatched. The CDR3 region is CASRLAGQGYEQYF. CDR3 DNA sequence: TGTGCCAGCAGGCTAGCGGGGCAGGGCTACGAGCAGTACTTC.

This chain's CDR3 is CASSQDPLFYGYTF. The CDR3 DNA follows: TGCGCCAGCAGCCAAGACCCGTTGTTCTATGGCTACACCTTC. The chain couples TRBV4-3 to TRBJ1-2; D is undetermined. The CDR3 sequence is 14 residues long. The germline V gene has CDR1 LGHNA and CDR2 YSLEER. V was shortened by 0 bases and J by 4 bases, with 9 bases between the two germline ends.

The V and J genes are TRBV14 and TRBJ2-5; 7 nucleotides agree with TRBD2. Per germline, CDR1 SGHDN and CDR2 FVKESK. The length of the CDR3 is 18 residues. The V segment lost 0 bases and the J segment 4 bases; nucleotides outside the gene matches: 14. CDR3 in DNA: TGTGCCAGCAGCCAAGATTCAAACGAACCGGGGGGAGGAGAGACCCAGTACTTC. Translated: CASSQDSNEPGGGETQYF.

V and J are TRBV19 and TRBJ2-1; 10 nucleotides line up with TRBD1. CDR3 length: 18 amino acids. Trimming cost V 3 bases and J 0 bases; bases outside gene matches: 8. Germline assignment: CDR1 LNHDA and CDR2 SQIVND (reference sequence). This chain's CDR3 is CASSIVLGQGISYNEQFF. DNA of the CDR3: TGTGCCAGTAGTATCGTCTTGGGACAGGGGATCTCCTACAATGAGCAGTTCTTC.

The chain has TRBV14 and TRBJ2-1; TRBD2 agrees at 8 bases. The CDR3 length is 17 residues. From germline, CDR1 is SGHDN and CDR2 FVKESK. Losses at the gene ends were 4 bases for V and 7 bases for J; bases not matched to a gene: 15. The CDR3 sequence: CASSLFSGTSRGNEQFF. The CDR3 region has the DNA TGTGCCAGCAGCCTTTTTAGCGGGACCTCCCGAGGGAATGAGCAGTTCTTC.